This T cell receptor beta chain was identified during a study of blood T cell repertoires in COVID-19 (dated by TCRdb to the early 2020s). Concerning the study at large: Samples covering the acute and convalescent phases of COVID-19 were provided by collaborators in the United States, Italy and Spain. The repertoires were released in a freely available public database intended as a resource for research on the immune response to SARS-CoV-2. Where HLA class I and class II types were available, the types were taken from metadata supplied by the sample provider, not from assay-based typing. The material from the prospective study consisted of cDNA or gDNA derived from T cells, B-cell-depleted T cells, or PBMCs. The samples were drawn from two sources: the first 160 participants of the ongoing ImmuneRACE study, and about 1,300 subjects contributed by 6 global collaborators. Deeply sampled blood TCRbeta repertoires from subjects exposed to, actively infected with, or recovered from COVID-19 were included in the dataset. Nearly every sample came with metadata listing a de-identified subject ID, COVID-19 status, age in years and sex.

TCRbeta CDR3 regions were amplified from genomic DNA by means of the immunoSEQ Assay, a bias-controlled multiplex PCR. In the paper's pipeline: The number of nucleated cells in each sample was estimated by amplification of reference gene primers within the assay. To quantify the absolute abundance of each unique TCRbeta CDR3 rearrangement, sequence reads were collapsed and filtered. For each sample, productive Simpson clonality was calculated as the square root of Simpson's diversity index across productive rearrangements. The table comes from immuneACCESS by way of TCRdb, which keeps in-frame sequences with V and J called. Part of the clones is missing from these tables; in studies checked, under half for an unresolved V gene and the rest for unknown reasons. V and J calls and clone size are copied from that table; D and trimming were computed from the DNA. The sample table records 170,000 or so clones; roughly four fifths of these occur just once. Around 8% of the sample rests with the top ten.

The paper as a whole reports these results and caveats: How much clinical and demographic metadata was included differed by source and by participant, and the metadata was provided uncurated.

One collaborating source in Seattle enrolled patients while the patients were actively infected and followed the patients over time throughout the course of disease. Each collaborating institution followed its own protocols to collect whole blood in K2EDTA tubes. For TCRbeta analysis, collaborator samples were shipped as frozen whole blood, as isolated PBMCs, or as DNA extracted from either sample type. To note about this clone: Its cognate antigen has yet to be identified. No base quality values were provided; no much bigger clone lies one nucleotide off.

From the cysteine up to the phenylalanine, the CDR3 has a length of 14 residues. This entry keeps only the CDR3 DNA: 42 bases, framed from base 1. At the junction V is shortened by 2 bases and J by 10 bases, with 18 bases in between. The germline V gene (reference sequence) gives CDR1 as LGHDT and CDR2 as YNNKEL. The chain joins TRBV3-1 (or the pseudogene TRBV3-2) to TRBJ2-7; the D gene cannot be resolved reliably. This TCR came from a woman in her seventies with COVID-19, enrolled during active disease. Sequencing used peripheral blood. The CDR3 reads as follows: CASSQTISPEPQYF. Here is the DNA: TGTGCCAGCAGCCAAACTATATCTCCGGAGCCACAGTACTTC.